The 14 T cell receptor beta chains below all came from one sample that was sequenced in a study of PD-L1 blockade in urothelial cancer. The time point is: pretreatment peripheral blood. Assay: immunoSEQ multiplex PCR; the TCRdb copy retains only in-frame clones and omits some. The sample records more than 55,000 clones, about four fifths being singletons. The specimen comprised PBMCs, sampled around atezolizumab (anti-PD-L1) treatment. The receptors derive from a man between 70 and 80 years old with urothelial cancer.

CDR3 DNA: TGCGCCAGCAGCTTCCGGACAGGGACGGGTGATGAAAAACTGTTTTTT. It yields the protein CASSFRTGTGDEKLFF. The chain joins TRBV5-1 to TRBJ1-4, with 8 bases lining up with TRBD1. Losses at the gene ends were 2 bases for V and 6 bases for J; bases not matched to a gene: 9. The length of the CDR3 is 16 residues. The germline V gene has CDR1 SGHRS and CDR2 YFSETQ.

V is TRBV7-8 and J is TRBJ2-3, with 8 bases fitting TRBD2. Per the germline V gene, CDR1 is SGHVS and CDR2 is FQNEAQ. This CDR3 contains 15 residues. V was pared by 3 bases and J by 4 bases, with 6 bases of the junction left unmatched. The CDR3 region is CASSLVAGSADTQYF. The DNA of the CDR3 is TGTGCCAGCAGCTTGGTAGCGGGAAGCGCAGATACGCAGTATTTT.

CDR3 residues: CASRPGGGPYEQYF. For the CDR3, the DNA is TGCGCCAGCCGGCCTGGAGGGGGCCCCTACGAGCAGTACTTC. V and J are TRBV5-1 and TRBJ2-7; a weak D match, TRBD1 (7 bases). Between the trimmed V and J ends, which lost 7 bases and 2 bases, there was a span of 16 bases. This CDR3 spans 14 amino acids. In germline, CDR1 is SGHRS, CDR2 YFSETQ.

The chain combines TRBV5-8 with TRBJ2-3; the D is unclear. This CDR3 spans 14 amino acids. Trimming removed 3 bases at V and 0 bases at J, with 8 bases between. Germline V lookup: CDR1 SGHTS, CDR2 YDEGEE. The CDR3 is CASSWPFSTDTQYF. CDR3 sequence (DNA): TGTGCCAGCAGCTGGCCTTTTAGCACAGATACGCAGTATTTT.

The genes are TRBV11-2 and TRBJ2-7; 11 bases line up with TRBD2. The CDR3 loop spans 14 amino acids. The germline CDR1 and CDR2 sequences are SGHAT and FQNNGV. The V and J ends lost 3 bases and 2 bases, in that order; junction bases with no gene match: 0. The CDR3 reads CASSFSGGAYEQYF. For the CDR3, the DNA is TGTGCCAGCAGCTTTAGCGGGGGGGCCTACGAGCAGTACTTC. The variable domain in full, completed from reference TRBV11-2 and TRBJ2-7, reads EAGVAQSPRYKIIEKRQSVAFWCNPISGHATLYWYQQILGQGPKLLIQFQNNGVVDDSQLPKDRFSAERLKGVDSTLKIQPAKLEDSAVYLCASSFSGGAYEQYFGPGTRLTVT.

CDR3 bases: TGTGCCACCGGAGCGGGTAGGGATGAGCAGTTCTTC. As protein: CATGAGRDEQFF. The V gene is TRBV9, the J gene TRBJ2-1; weak D call: TRBD2 (6 bases). The germline gives CDR1 SGDLS, CDR2 YYNGEE. Trimming left V 9 bases short and J 8 bases short, with 15 bases between. The CDR3 is 12 residues long.

The chain carries TRBV2 and TRBJ2-5; TRBD1 agrees at 9 bases. Germline values: CDR1 SNHLY, CDR2 FYNNEI. The CDR3 sequence is 15 residues long. The J segment lost 5 bases and the V segment lost 6 bases, leaving 10 bases of the junction unmatched. The CDR3 region has the DNA TGTGCCAGCAGCCCACAGGGGGCGAAGGAGGAGACCCAGTACTTC. Protein product: CASSPQGAKEETQYF.

V usage is TRBV5-4 and J usage is TRBJ2-7, with TRBD2 matching over 8 bases. The germline V gene encodes CDR1 SGHNT and CDR2 YYREEE (reference sequence). This CDR3 has 15 amino acids. The V gene end was trimmed by 3 bases and the J gene end by 3 bases; junction bases not matched to a gene: 8. The CDR3 loop reads CASSWGSGVIYEQYF. CDR3 nucleotides: TGTGCCAGCAGCTGGGGTAGCGGGGTCATCTACGAGCAGTACTTC. Supplemented by reference TRBV5-4 and TRBJ2-7, the full variable domain reads ETGVTQSPTHLIKTRGQQVTLRCSSQSGHNTVSWYQQALGQGPQFIFQYYREEENGRGNFPPRFSGLQFPNYSSELNVNALELDDSALYLCASSWGSGVIYEQYFGPGTRLTVT.

This rearrangement joins TRBV2 to TRBJ2-1; D is possibly TRBD2 (7 bases). Trimming pared 4 bases from V and 0 bases from J, leaving 22 bases between. The CDR3 is 19 amino acids. Germline V lookup: CDR1 SNHLY, CDR2 FYNNEI. The CDR3 DNA follows: TGTGCCAGCAGTGCGGACCAGGGGCTAGCGGTGAGCTCCTACAATGAGCAGTTCTTC. Its translation: CASSADQGLAVSSYNEQFF.

The chain recombines TRBV10-2 with TRBJ2-7, with 7 positions matching TRBD2. The CDR3 is 15 amino acids. J gave up 7 bases and V 1 base, and 10 bases lay outside the gene matches. Germline V lookup: CDR1 WSHSY, CDR2 SAAADI. The CDR3 loop reads CASSEWRERTREQYF. As DNA, the CDR3 is TGCGCCAGCAGTGAGTGGCGGGAGAGGACGAGGGAGCAGTACTTC.

This chain links TRBV5-1 with TRBJ1-4, with no clear D. CDR3 length equals 15 residues. Trimming took off 0 bases at V and 8 bases at J, with 14 bases between the two ends. Germline-derived CDR1 and CDR2 are SGHRS and YFSETQ. Here the CDR3 reads CASSLALAGGEKLFF. The CDR3 DNA reads as TGCGCCAGCAGCTTGGCCTTGGCGGGAGGGGAAAAACTGTTTTTT.

The chain uses TRBV5-4 and TRBJ2-1, with 10 bases aligning to TRBD2. The ends lost 2 bases at V and 6 bases at J; junction bases unmatched: 8. Germline V gene data show CDR1 as SGHNT and CDR2 as YYREEE (reference sequence). The CDR3 is 16 residues long. The chain's CDR3 is CASSLPGLATGNEQFF. The CDR3 nucleotides read TGTGCCAGCAGCTTACCGGGACTAGCGACTGGCAATGAGCAGTTCTTC.

This clone was recorded only once. The rearrangement joins TRBV11-3 to TRBJ2-7; D possibly corresponds to TRBD1 (7 bases). This CDR3 has 14 residues. The germline gives CDR1 SGHNT, CDR2 YENEEA. Trimming pared 7 bases from V and 2 bases from J, leaving 15 bases between. CDR3 sequence: CASTYGGGPYEQYF. CDR3 DNA: TGTGCCAGCACCTACGGAGGGGGCCCCTACGAGCAGTACTTC.

The chain combines TRBV6-6 with TRBJ1-1, with 7 bases that match TRBD1. The V segment lost 1 base and the J segment 4 bases; nucleotides outside the gene matches: 3. Germline CDR1 MNHNY, CDR2 SVGAGI (reference sequence). This CDR3 spans 14 amino acids. The CDR3 sequence: CASSYYRGRTEAFF. DNA for the CDR3: TGTGCCAGCAGTTACTACAGGGGCCGCACTGAAGCTTTCTTT.